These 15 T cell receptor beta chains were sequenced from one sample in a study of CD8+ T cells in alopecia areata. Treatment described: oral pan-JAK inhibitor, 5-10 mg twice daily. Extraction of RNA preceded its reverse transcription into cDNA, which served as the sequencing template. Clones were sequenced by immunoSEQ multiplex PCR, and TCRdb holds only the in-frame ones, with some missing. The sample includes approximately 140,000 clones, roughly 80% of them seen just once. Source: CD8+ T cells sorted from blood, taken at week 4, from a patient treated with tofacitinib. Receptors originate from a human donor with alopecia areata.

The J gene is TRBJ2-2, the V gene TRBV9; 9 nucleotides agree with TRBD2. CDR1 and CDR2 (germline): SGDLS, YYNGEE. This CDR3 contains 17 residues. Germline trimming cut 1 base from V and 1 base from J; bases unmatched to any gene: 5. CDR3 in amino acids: CASSVPGTSRNTGELFF. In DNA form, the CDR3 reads TGTGCCAGCAGCGTACCCGGGACTAGCAGGAACACCGGGGAGCTGTTTTTT.

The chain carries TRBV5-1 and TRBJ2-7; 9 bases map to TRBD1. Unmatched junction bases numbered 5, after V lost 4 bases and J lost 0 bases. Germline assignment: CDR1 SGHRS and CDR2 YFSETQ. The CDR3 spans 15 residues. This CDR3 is CASSTGTGSSYEQYF. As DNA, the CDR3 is TGCGCCAGCAGCACTGGGACAGGGAGCTCCTACGAGCAGTACTTC.

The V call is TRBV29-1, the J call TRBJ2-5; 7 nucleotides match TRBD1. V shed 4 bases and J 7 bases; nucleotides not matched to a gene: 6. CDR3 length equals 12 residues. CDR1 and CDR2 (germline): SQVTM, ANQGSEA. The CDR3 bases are TGCAGCGTTGTAGAGACAGGGTGGACCCAGTACTTC. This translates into CSVVETGWTQYF.

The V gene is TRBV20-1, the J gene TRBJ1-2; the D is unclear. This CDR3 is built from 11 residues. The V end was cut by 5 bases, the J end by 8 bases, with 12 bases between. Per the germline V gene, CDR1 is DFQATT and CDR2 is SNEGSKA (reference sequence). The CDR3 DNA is TGCAGTGCTGTGGGTCCACTCGGCTACACCTTC. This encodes CSAVGPLGYTF.

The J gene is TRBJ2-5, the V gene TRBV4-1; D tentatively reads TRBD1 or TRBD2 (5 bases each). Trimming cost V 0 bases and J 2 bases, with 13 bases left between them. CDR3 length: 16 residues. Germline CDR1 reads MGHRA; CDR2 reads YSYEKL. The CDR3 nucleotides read TGCGCCAGCAGCCAAGAGGGAATCGGGGCACAAGAGACCCAGTACTTC. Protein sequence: CASSQEGIGAQETQYF.

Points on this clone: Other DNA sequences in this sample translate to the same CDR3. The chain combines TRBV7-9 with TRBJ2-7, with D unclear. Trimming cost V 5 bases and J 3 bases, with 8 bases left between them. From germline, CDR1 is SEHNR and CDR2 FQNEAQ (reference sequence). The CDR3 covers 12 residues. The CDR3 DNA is TGTGCCAGCAGCCTAGGCTACTACGAGCAGTACTTC. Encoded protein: CASSLGYYEQYF.

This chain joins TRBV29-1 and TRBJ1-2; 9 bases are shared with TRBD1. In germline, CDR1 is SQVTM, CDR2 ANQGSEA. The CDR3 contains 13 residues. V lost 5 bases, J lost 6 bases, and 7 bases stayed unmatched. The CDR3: CSVPGQGLNGYTF. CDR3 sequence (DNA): TGCAGCGTTCCGGGACAGGGACTAAATGGCTACACCTTC. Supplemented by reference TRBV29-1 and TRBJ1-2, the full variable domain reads SAVISQKPSRDICQRGTSLTIQCQVDSQVTMMFWYRQQPGQSLTLIATANQGSEATYESGFVIDKFPISRPNLTFSTLTVSNMSPEDSSIYLCSVPGQGLNGYTFGSGTRLTVV.

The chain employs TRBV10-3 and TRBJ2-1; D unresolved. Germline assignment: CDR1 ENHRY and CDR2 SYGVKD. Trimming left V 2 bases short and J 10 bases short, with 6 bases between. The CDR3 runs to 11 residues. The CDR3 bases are TGTGCCATCAGTGAGGCGAACGAGCAGTTCTTC. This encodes CAISEANEQFF.

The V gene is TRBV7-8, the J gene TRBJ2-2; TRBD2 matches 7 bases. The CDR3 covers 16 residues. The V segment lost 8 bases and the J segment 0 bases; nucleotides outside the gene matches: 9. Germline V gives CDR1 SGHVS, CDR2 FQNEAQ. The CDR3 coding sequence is TGTGCCAGCTATTTTAGCGGGCACGCGAACACCGGGGAGCTGTTTTTT. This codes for CASYFSGHANTGELFF.

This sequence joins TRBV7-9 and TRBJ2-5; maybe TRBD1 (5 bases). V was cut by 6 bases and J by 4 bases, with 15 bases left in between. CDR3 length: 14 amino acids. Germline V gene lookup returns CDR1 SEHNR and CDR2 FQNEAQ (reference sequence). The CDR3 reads CASSFRVVRETQYF. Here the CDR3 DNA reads TGTGCCAGCAGTTTCAGGGTCGTGAGAGAGACCCAGTACTTC.

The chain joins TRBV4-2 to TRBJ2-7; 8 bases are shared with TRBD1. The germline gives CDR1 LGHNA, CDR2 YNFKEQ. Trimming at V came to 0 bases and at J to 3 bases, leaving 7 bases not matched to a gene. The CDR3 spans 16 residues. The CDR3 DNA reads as TGTGCCAGCAGCCAAGAATGGCAGGGGGCAAGCTACGAGCAGTACTTC. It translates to CASSQEWQGASYEQYF.

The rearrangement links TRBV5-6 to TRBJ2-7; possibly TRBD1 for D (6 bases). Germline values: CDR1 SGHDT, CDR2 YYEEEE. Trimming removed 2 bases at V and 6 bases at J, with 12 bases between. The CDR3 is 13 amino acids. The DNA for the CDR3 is TGTGCCAGCAGCTTCAACCAGGGGTCCGAGCAGTACTTC. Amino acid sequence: CASSFNQGSEQYF.

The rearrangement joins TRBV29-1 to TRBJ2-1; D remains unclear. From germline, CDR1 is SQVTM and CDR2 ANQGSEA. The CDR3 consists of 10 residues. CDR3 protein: CIAAGNEQFF. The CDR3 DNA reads TGCATCGCGGCTGGGAATGAGCAGTTCTTC.

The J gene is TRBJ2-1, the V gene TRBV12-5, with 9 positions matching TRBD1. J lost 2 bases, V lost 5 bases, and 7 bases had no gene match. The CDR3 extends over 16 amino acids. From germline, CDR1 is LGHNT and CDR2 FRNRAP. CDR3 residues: CASGLDRGRTYNEQFF. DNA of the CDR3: TGTGCTAGTGGTCTCGACAGGGGGAGAACCTACAATGAGCAGTTCTTC.

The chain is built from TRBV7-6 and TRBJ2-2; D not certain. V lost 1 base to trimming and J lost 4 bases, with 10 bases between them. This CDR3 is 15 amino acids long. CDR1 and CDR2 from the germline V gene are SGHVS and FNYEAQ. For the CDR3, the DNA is TGTGCCAGCAGCTTAGACGACCTGGGCACCGGGGAGCTGTTTTTT. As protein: CASSLDDLGTGELFF. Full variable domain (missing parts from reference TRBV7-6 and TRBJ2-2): GAGVSQSPRYKVTKRGQDVALRCDPISGHVSLYWYRQALGQGPEFLTYFNYEAQQDKSGLPNDRFSAERPEGSISTLTIQRTEQRDSAMYRCASSLDDLGTGELFFGEGSRLTVL.